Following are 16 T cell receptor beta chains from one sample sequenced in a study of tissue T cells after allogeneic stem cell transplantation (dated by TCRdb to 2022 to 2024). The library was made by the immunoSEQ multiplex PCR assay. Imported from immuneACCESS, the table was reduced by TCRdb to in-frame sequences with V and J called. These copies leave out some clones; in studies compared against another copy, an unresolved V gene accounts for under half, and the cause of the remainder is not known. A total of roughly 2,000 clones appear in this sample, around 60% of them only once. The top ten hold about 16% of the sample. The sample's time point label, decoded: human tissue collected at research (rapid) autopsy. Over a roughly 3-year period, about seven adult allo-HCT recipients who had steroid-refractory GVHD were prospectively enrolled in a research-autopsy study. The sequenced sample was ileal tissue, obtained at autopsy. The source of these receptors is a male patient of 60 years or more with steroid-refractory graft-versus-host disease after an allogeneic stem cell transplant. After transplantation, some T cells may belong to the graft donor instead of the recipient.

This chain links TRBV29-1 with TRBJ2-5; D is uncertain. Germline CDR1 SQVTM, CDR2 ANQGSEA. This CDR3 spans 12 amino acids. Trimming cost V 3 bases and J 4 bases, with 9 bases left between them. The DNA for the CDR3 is TGCAGCGTTGAGGGTTTGGGAGAGACCCAGTACTTC. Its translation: CSVEGLGETQYF.

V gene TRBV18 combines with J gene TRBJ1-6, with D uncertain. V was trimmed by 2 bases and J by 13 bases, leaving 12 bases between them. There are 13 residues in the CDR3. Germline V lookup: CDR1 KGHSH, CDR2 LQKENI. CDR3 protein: CASSPTELIPLHF. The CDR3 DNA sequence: TGTGCCAGCTCACCAACAGAGTTAATCCCCCTCCACTTT.

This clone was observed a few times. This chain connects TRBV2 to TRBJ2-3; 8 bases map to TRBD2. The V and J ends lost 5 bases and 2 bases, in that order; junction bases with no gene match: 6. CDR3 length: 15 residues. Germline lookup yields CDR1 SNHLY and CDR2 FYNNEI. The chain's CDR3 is CASSPGTSSTDTQYF. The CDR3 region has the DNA TGTGCCAGCAGTCCCGGGACTAGTTCCACAGATACGCAGTATTTT. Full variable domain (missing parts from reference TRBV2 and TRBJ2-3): EPEVTQTPSHQVTQMGQEVILRCVPISNHLYFYWYRQILGQKVEFLVSFYNNEISEKSEIFDDQFSVERPDGSNFTLKIRSTKLEDSAMYFCASSPGTSSTDTQYFGPGTRLTVL.

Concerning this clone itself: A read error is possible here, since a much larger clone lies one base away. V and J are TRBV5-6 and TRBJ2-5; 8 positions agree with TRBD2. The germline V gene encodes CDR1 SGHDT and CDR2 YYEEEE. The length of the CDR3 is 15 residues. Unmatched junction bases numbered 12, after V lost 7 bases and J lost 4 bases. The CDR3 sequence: CASRWGAGGGETQYF. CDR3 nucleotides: TGTGCCAGCCGCTGGGGGGCCGGGGGGGGAGAGACCCAGTACTTC. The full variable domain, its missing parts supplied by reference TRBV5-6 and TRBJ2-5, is DAGVTQSPTHLIKTRGQQVTLRCSPKSGHDTVSWYQQALGQGPQFIFQYYEEEERQRGNFPDRFSGHQFPNYSSELNVNALLLGDSALYLCASRWGAGGGETQYFGPGTRLLVL.

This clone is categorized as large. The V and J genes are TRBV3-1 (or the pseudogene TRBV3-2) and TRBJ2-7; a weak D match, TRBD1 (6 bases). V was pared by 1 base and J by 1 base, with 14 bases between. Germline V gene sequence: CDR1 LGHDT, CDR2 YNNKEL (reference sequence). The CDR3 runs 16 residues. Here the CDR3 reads CASSQGQGWKSYEQYF. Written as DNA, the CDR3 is TGTGCCAGCAGCCAAGGGCAGGGGTGGAAATCCTACGAGCAGTACTTC.

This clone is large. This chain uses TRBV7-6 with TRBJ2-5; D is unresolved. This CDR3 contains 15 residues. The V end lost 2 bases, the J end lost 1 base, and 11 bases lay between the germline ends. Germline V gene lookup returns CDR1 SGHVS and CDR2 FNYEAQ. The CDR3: CASSLQVKGQETQYF. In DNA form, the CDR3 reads TGTGCCAGCAGCTTACAGGTTAAGGGCCAAGAGACCCAGTACTTC.

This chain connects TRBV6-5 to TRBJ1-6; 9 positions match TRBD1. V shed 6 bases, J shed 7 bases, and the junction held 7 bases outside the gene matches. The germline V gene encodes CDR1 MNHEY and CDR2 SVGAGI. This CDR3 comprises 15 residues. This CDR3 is CASSSSGTGNSPLHF. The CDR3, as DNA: TGTGCCAGCAGCTCGTCCGGGACAGGGAATTCACCCCTCCACTTT.

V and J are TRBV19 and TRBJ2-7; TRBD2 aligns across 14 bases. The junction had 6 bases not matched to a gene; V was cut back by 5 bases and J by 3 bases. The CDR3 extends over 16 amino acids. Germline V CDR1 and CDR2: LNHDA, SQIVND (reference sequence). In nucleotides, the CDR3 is TGTGCCAGTAGTGACCCCGGGACTAGCGGGGGCTACGAGCAGTACTTC. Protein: CASSDPGTSGGYEQYF.

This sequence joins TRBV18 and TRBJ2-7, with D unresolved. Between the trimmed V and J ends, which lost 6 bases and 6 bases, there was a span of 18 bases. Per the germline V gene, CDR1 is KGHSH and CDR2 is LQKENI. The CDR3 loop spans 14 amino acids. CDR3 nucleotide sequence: TGTGCCAGCTCCCCTACTTTGGATGTGGGCGAGCAGTACTTC. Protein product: CASSPTLDVGEQYF. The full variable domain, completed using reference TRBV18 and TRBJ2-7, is NAGVMQNPRHLVRRRGQEARLRCSPMKGHSHVYWYRQLPEEGLKFMVYLQKENIIDESGMPKERFSAEFPKEGPSILRIQQVVRGDSAAYFCASSPTLDVGEQYFGPGTRLTVT.

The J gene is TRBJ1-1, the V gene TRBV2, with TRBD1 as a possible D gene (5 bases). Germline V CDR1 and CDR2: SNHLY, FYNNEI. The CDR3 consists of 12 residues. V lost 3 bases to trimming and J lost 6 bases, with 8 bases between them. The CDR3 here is CASSEWGAEAFF. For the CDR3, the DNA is TGTGCCAGCAGTGAGTGGGGCGCTGAAGCTTTCTTT.

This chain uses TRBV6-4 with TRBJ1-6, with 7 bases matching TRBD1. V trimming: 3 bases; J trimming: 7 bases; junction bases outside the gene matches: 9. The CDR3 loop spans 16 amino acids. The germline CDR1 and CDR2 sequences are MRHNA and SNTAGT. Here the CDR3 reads CASSEQGRVQNSPLHF. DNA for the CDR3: TGTGCCAGCAGTGAACAGGGGAGGGTTCAGAATTCACCCCTCCACTTT.

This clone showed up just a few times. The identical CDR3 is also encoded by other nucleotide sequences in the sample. CDR3 DNA sequence: TGCGCCAGCAGCTTGGGACAGGGGATGAACACTGAAGCTTTCTTT. It is translated as CASSLGQGMNTEAFF. The chain combines TRBV5-1 with TRBJ1-1, with 8 bases matching TRBD1. Per the germline V gene, CDR1 is SGHRS and CDR2 is YFSETQ. The J segment lost 0 bases and the V segment lost 0 bases, leaving 1 base of the junction unmatched. The CDR3 totals 15 residues.

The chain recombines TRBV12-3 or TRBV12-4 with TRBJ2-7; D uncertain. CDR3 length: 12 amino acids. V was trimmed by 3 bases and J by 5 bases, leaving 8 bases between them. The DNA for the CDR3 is TGTGCCAGCAGTTTCCGGGTTGACGAGCAGTACTTC. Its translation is CASSFRVDEQYF.

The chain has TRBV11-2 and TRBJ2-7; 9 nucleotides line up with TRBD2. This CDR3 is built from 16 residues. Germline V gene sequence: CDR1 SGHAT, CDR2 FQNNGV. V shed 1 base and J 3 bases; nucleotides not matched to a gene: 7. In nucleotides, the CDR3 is TGTGCCAGCAGCTTAGCGTATAGCGGGGGATTCTACGAGCAGTACTTC. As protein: CASSLAYSGGFYEQYF.

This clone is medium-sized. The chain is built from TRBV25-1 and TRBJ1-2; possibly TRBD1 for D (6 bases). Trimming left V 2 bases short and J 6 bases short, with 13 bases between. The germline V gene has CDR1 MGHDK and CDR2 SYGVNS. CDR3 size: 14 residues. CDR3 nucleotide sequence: TGTGCCAGCAGTGAAATTACAGGGCTTGATGGCTACACCTTC. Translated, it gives CASSEITGLDGYTF.

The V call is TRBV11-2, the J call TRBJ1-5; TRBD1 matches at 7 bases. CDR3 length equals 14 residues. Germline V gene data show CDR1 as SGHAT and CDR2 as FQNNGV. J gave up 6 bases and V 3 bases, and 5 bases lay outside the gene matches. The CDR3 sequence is CASSLAPGGQPQHF. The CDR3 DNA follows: TGTGCCAGCAGCTTGGCCCCAGGGGGTCAGCCCCAGCATTTT.